These 20 T cell receptor beta chains originate from one sample sequenced in a study of blood T cell repertoires in COVID-19. Profiling relied on immunoSEQ multiplex PCR, and the TCRdb table lists in-frame clones only, not all of them. The sample shows a few hundred thousand clones, 84% of them seen only once. Material: PBMCs or T cells enriched from blood (not recorded which). Receptors were obtained from a middle-aged woman who had recovered from COVID-19.

The chain joins TRBV7-9 to TRBJ2-2; D remains ambiguous. The CDR3 has 15 amino acids. The V end lost 2 bases, the J end lost 1 base, and 8 bases lay between the germline ends. In germline, CDR1 is SEHNR, CDR2 FQNEAQ (reference sequence). CDR3 residues: CASSLSWQNTGELFF. CDR3 coding DNA: TGTGCCAGCAGCTTATCATGGCAGAACACCGGGGAGCTGTTTTTT.

This chain joins TRBV14 and TRBJ1-1; D gene unclear. Deletions cut 0 bases from V and 2 bases from J, with 10 bases between. Germline assignment: CDR1 SGHDN and CDR2 FVKESK. This CDR3 comprises 15 residues. The CDR3 region is CASSQDIAGNTEAFF. As DNA, the CDR3 is TGTGCCAGCAGCCAAGATATCGCAGGAAACACTGAAGCTTTCTTT.

The chain is built from TRBV7-2 and TRBJ1-5, with 7 bases lining up with TRBD1. The CDR3 covers 14 residues. Germline trimming cut 5 bases from V and 5 bases from J; bases unmatched to any gene: 6. Germline-derived CDR1 and CDR2 are SGHTA and FQGNSA. CDR3 coding DNA: TGTGCCAGCAGCGCGGGACAGCGGGATCAGCCCCAGCATTTT. This gives the protein CASSAGQRDQPQHF.

This clone was seen a few times. The chain combines TRBV5-4 with TRBJ1-1, with D possibly TRBD1 on 5 matching bases. Trimming stripped 0 bases from V and 10 bases from J, with 10 bases between. CDR3 length: 12 residues. Germline V gene lookup returns CDR1 SGHNT and CDR2 YYREEE (reference sequence). CDR3 amino acids: CASSLDTGSAFF. The CDR3 nucleotides read TGTGCCAGCAGCTTGGATACAGGTTCAGCTTTCTTT. The full variable domain, with the rest looked up from reference TRBV5-4 and TRBJ1-1, is ETGVTQSPTHLIKTRGQQVTLRCSSQSGHNTVSWYQQALGQGPQFIFQYYREEENGRGNFPPRFSGLQFPNYSSELNVNALELDDSALYLCASSLDTGSAFFGQGTRLTVV.

This clone occurred once. The J gene is TRBJ2-3, the V gene TRBV28; D is ambiguous. Germline CDR1 and CDR2: MDHEN and SYDVKM. This CDR3 has 14 residues. Deletions cut 7 bases from V and 1 base from J, with 12 bases between. CDR3 loop: CASKSTLGTDTQYF. CDR3 bases: TGTGCCAGCAAGTCAACCCTAGGCACAGATACGCAGTATTTT.

The V and J genes are TRBV6-4 and TRBJ2-1, with 10 bases lining up with TRBD2. The length of the CDR3 is 18 residues. Germline trimming cut 6 bases from V and 3 bases from J; bases unmatched to any gene: 14. Germline-derived CDR1 and CDR2 are MRHNA and SNTAGT. The CDR3 coding sequence is TGTGCCAGCAGCTCGTCTAGCGGGAGTGCCCATTACTACAATGAGCAGTTCTTC. This encodes CASSSSSGSAHYYNEQFF.

The genes are TRBV24-1 and TRBJ2-3; D not certain. CDR1 is KGHDR, CDR2 SFDVKD, per germline. The CDR3 is 13 amino acids. Deletions cut 5 bases from V and 1 base from J, with 6 bases between. CDR3 sequence reads: CATSAPGTDTQYF. CDR3 DNA: TGTGCCACCAGTGCCCCGGGCACAGATACGCAGTATTTT.

This chain joins TRBV11-3 and TRBJ2-3, with D perhaps TRBD2 (6 bases). The CDR3 is 15 residues long. Germline V gene lookup returns CDR1 SGHNT and CDR2 YENEEA. V was shortened by 6 bases and J by 0 bases, with 13 bases between the two germline ends. This CDR3 is CASSPLATSTDTQYF. CDR3 sequence (DNA): TGTGCCAGCAGTCCTCTAGCGACTAGCACAGATACGCAGTATTTT.

This chain connects TRBV7-9 to TRBJ2-7; 13 bases align to TRBD2. The CDR3 spans 14 residues. Looked up from germline, CDR1 is SEHNR and CDR2 is FQNEAQ (reference sequence). V dropped 8 bases and J dropped 3; count of bases not matched to a gene: 4. The CDR3 loop reads CASRGTSGVYEQYF. In nucleotides, the CDR3 is TGTGCCAGCCGCGGGACTAGCGGGGTCTACGAGCAGTACTTC.

The table lists this clone with a few counts. The chain has TRBV19 and TRBJ1-4; 9 positions agree with TRBD1. After removal of 3 bases from V and 6 bases from J, the junction contained 5 bases not matched to a gene. The CDR3 covers 15 residues. The germline gives CDR1 LNHDA, CDR2 SQIVND (reference sequence). In DNA form, the CDR3 reads TGTGCCAGTAGTATCTGGGACAGGGTGGATGAAAAACTGTTTTTT. The encoded protein is CASSIWDRVDEKLFF.

V and J are TRBV19 and TRBJ2-7; TRBD2 agrees at 13 bases. The CDR3 runs to 15 residues. Trimming took 4 bases from V and 4 from J; bases not matched to a gene: 4. The germline V gene has CDR1 LNHDA and CDR2 SQIVND (reference sequence). The CDR3 reads CASSTGLAGAYEQYF. The CDR3 region has the DNA TGTGCCAGTAGTACCGGACTAGCGGGGGCTTACGAGCAGTACTTC. Filled out from reference TRBV19 and TRBJ2-7, the complete variable domain reads DGGITQSPKYLFRKEGQNVTLSCEQNLNHDAMYWYRQDPGQGLRLIYYSQIVNDFQKGDIAEGYSVSREKKESFPLTVTSAQKNPTAFYLCASSTGLAGAYEQYFGPGTRLTVT.

This clone was counted a single time. CDR3 region: CASSLGLAGGQYTQYF. The CDR3 DNA sequence: TGTGCCAGCAGTTTGGGACTAGCGGGAGGGCAATATACGCAGTATTTT. The gene calls are TRBV28 and TRBJ2-3; 16 bases are a match to TRBD2. The CDR3 has 16 amino acids. CDR1 MDHEN and CDR2 SYDVKM come from the germline V gene. With V trimmed by 3 bases and J by 7 bases, 4 bases remained unmatched.

This chain connects TRBV7-9 to TRBJ2-5; D is unclear. The germline V gene encodes CDR1 SEHNR and CDR2 FQNEAQ (reference sequence). Deletions cut 2 bases from V and 5 bases from J, with 6 bases between. The CDR3 is 12 amino acids. CDR3 protein: CASSLSVETQYF. CDR3 sequence (DNA): TGTGCCAGCAGCTTATCGGTGGAGACCCAGTACTTC.

This chain links TRBV7-2 with TRBJ2-1; D remains unclear. The germline gives CDR1 SGHTA, CDR2 FQGNSA. The CDR3 length is 15 residues. The ends were cut back, 3 bases at V and 0 bases at J, with 9 bases in the middle. CDR3 sequence: CASSLGSSSYNEQFF. CDR3 bases: TGTGCCAGCAGCTTGGGCTCAAGCTCCTACAATGAGCAGTTCTTC.

The CDR3 region has the DNA TGTGCCAGCGGGACAGGGACTCTGTACGAGCAGTACTTC. Translating gives CASGTGTLYEQYF. The chain is built from TRBV6-5 and TRBJ2-7, with TRBD1 matching 9 bases. The junction had 6 bases not matched to a gene; V was cut back by 8 bases and J by 4 bases. CDR3 length: 13 residues. The germline V gene has CDR1 MNHEY and CDR2 SVGAGI.

Regarding this clone: This specimen includes other DNA sequences encoding the same CDR3. This rearrangement joins TRBV4-1 to TRBJ1-1; 7 nucleotides agree with TRBD1. This CDR3 has 15 amino acids. Germline CDR1 is MGHRA and CDR2 is YSYEKL. The V and J ends lost 2 bases and 0 bases, in that order; junction bases with no gene match: 3. DNA of the CDR3: TGCGCCAGCAGCCAAAACAGGGGTCTGAACACTGAAGCTTTCTTT. This sequence encodes CASSQNRGLNTEAFF.

The chain employs TRBV5-1 and TRBJ2-2; tentative D call: TRBD2 (5 bases). The germline gives CDR1 SGHRS, CDR2 YFSETQ. CDR3 length: 16 residues. Deletions cut 0 bases from V and 0 bases from J, with 9 bases between. The CDR3 DNA is TGCGCCAGCAGCTTGGGGGGAGCCGCGAACACCGGGGAGCTGTTTTTT. This translates into CASSLGGAANTGELFF.

The J gene is TRBJ1-2, the V gene TRBV28; no clear D. The CDR3 is 12 amino acids. The germline CDR1 and CDR2 sequences are MDHEN and SYDVKM. V lost 5 bases and J lost 6, with 10 bases in between. CDR3 sequence reads: CASSPYRHGYTF. CDR3 DNA sequence: TGTGCCAGCAGTCCTTACAGACATGGCTACACCTTC.

The rearrangement links TRBV7-2 to TRBJ1-2; TRBD1 matches at 9 bases. CDR3 length: 17 amino acids. V was pared by 1 base and J by 8 bases, with 14 bases of the junction left unmatched. Per the germline V gene, CDR1 is SGHTA and CDR2 is FQGNSA. The CDR3 reads CASSLVGQGLGVGGYTF. The CDR3 DNA is TGTGCCAGCAGCTTAGTGGGACAGGGTCTTGGGGTAGGCGGCTACACCTTC.

V gene TRBV21-1 combines with J gene TRBJ1-4; TRBD1, the D gene given by the table, was not confirmed from the DNA. TRBV21-1 is noted as a pseudogene. This CDR3 is 15 amino acids long. The CDR3 spells CASSTGQNKGAKLFF. DNA for the CDR3: TGTGCCAGCAGCACGGGACAAAACAAGGGGGCAAAACTGTTTTTT.